The 26 T cell receptor beta chains presented below share a single source sample, sequenced in a study of blood T cells in healthy people across ages. A second roughly 6 to 12 cycle PCR used barcoded and J-beta primers. Each CDR3 protein is one row after TCRdb ran MiXCR on the 5' RACE reads. The sample carries hundreds of thousands of distinct CDR3 sequences, 32% recorded once. The sequencing sample was made of blood. The receptor set was obtained from an elderly woman in good health.

As regards this clonotype: Being one base from a much bigger clone, this may be a read error. This chain joins TRBV14 and TRBJ2-3; D unresolved. The germline CDR1 and CDR2 sequences are SGHDN and FVKESK. This CDR3 spans 12 amino acids. The ends were cut back, 4 bases at V and 8 bases at J, with 10 bases in the middle. DNA of the CDR3: TGTGCCAGCAGCCTCTTTCTTGGTACGCAGTATTTT. It specifies CASSLFLGTQYF.

The chain employs TRBV19 and TRBJ1-1; D call uncertain. From germline, CDR1 is LNHDA and CDR2 SQIVND (reference sequence). The length of the CDR3 is 13 residues. V lost 3 bases and J 1 base, leaving 6 bases between the germline ends. The CDR3 here is CASSMNGNTEAFF. The CDR3 bases are TGTGCCAGTAGTATGAACGGGAACACTGAAGCTTTCTTT.

Ten or more counts support this clonotype. The V call is TRBV15, the J call TRBJ2-4; D perhaps matches TRBD2 (6 bases). The CDR3 is 17 residues long. Trimming stripped 0 bases from V and 0 bases from J, with 12 bases between. Per germline, CDR1 LNHNV and CDR2 YYDKDF (reference sequence). The CDR3 region is CATSRDWAGLAKNIQYF. In DNA, the CDR3 is TGTGCCACCAGCAGAGATTGGGCGGGACTAGCCAAAAACATTCAGTACTTC.

This clonotype appeared many times. V and J are TRBV12-3 or TRBV12-4 and TRBJ2-6; TRBD1 agrees at 8 bases. CDR3 size: 16 residues. Losses at the gene ends were 6 bases for V and 3 bases for J; bases not matched to a gene: 7. In nucleotides, the CDR3 is TGTGCCAGCAGGCCGACAGGGGCTCGTGGGGCCAACGTCCTGACTTTC. Amino acid sequence: CASRPTGARGANVLTF.

In this sample, this clonotype turned up a few times. The V and J genes are TRBV20-1 and TRBJ1-1; tentative D call: TRBD1 (6 bases). Trimming shortened V by 4 bases and J by 10 bases, and 13 bases separated the two germline ends. The CDR3 contains 11 residues. Germline V gene data show CDR1 as DFQATT and CDR2 as SNEGSKA (reference sequence). The DNA of the CDR3 is TGCAGTGCTACCTTTGAGACAGGAGCTTTCTTT. Its protein product is CSATFETGAFF.

The chain links TRBV7-2 to TRBJ2-2, with 8 bases matching TRBD2. Trimming cost V 8 bases and J 2 bases; bases outside gene matches: 10. Germline assignment: CDR1 SGHTA and CDR2 FQGNSA. This CDR3 is 16 amino acids long. Here the CDR3 DNA reads TGTGCCAGCCCCCGGGCGGGGGGCCTCAACACCGGGGAGCTGTTTTTT. It yields the protein CASPRAGGLNTGELFF.

The sample holds many counts of this clonotype. The V and J genes are TRBV7-6 and TRBJ2-5; D may be TRBD1 (5 bases). This CDR3 has 15 residues. The V and J ends lost 1 base and 6 bases respectively, with 15 bases between them. Germline V gene data show CDR1 as SGHVS and CDR2 as FNYEAQ. The CDR3 DNA is TGTGCCAGCAGCTTAGGCTCTAGGGGAAAGCAGACCCAGTACTTC. Translating it yields CASSLGSRGKQTQYF.

The chain employs TRBV5-5 and TRBJ2-1; either TRBD1 or TRBD2 may fit D (5 bases each). This CDR3 has 16 amino acids. Trimming cost V 4 bases and J 5 bases, with 19 bases left between them. Germline V gives CDR1 SGHKS, CDR2 YYEKEE (reference sequence). CDR3 bases: TGTGCCAGCAGCCCCCTTCTAGGGGTGGGGGACAATGAGCAGTTCTTC. Translated: CASSPLLGVGDNEQFF.

This clonotype occurred many times. Written as DNA, the CDR3 is TGTGCCAGCAGTTTGAGGCTAGCGGACGTGTATACGCAGTATTTT. Translating gives CASSLRLADVYTQYF. The chain joins TRBV27 to TRBJ2-3; TRBD2 matches 7 bases. Per germline, CDR1 MNHEY and CDR2 SMNVEV (reference sequence). Trimming took 3 bases from V and 7 from J; bases not matched to a gene: 10. The CDR3 length is 15 residues.

The CDR3 protein is CASSRSSGGSIRSTDTQYF. CDR3 DNA sequence: TGTGCCAGCAGTAGGTCTAGCGGGGGGTCGATCAGGTCAACAGATACGCAGTATTTT. The chain links TRBV6-2 or TRBV6-3 to TRBJ2-3; 11 bases match TRBD2. Germline CDR1 is MNHEY and CDR2 is SVGEGT. The ends lost 5 bases at V and 3 bases at J; junction bases unmatched: 16. This CDR3 spans 19 amino acids.

CDR3 sequence (DNA): TGTGCCAGCAGACAGACAGGGGCAAGAAATCAGCCCCAGCATTTT. This sequence encodes CASRQTGARNQPQHF. The chain couples TRBV6-2 or TRBV6-3 to TRBJ1-5; 8 bases align to TRBD1. CDR3 length: 15 residues. V dropped 6 bases and J dropped 4; count of bases not matched to a gene: 8. Per germline, CDR1 MNHEY and CDR2 SVGEGT.

J is TRBJ1-2 and V is TRBV7-2; TRBD1 matches at 10 bases. Germline V gene lookup returns CDR1 SGHTA and CDR2 FQGNSA. J was trimmed by 6 bases and V by 1 base; bases with no gene match: 5. The CDR3 is 15 amino acids. In DNA, the CDR3 is TGTGCCAGCAGCTTAGTCCAGGACAGGGGGAATGGCTACACCTTC. Translation: CASSLVQDRGNGYTF.

With regard to this clonotype: A junction boundary mismatches the germline segment, possibly from a read error. The J gene is TRBJ2-1, the V gene TRBV9, with TRBD2 matching over 7 bases. Germline V CDR1 and CDR2: SGDLS, YYNGEE. There are 14 residues in the CDR3. In DNA form, the CDR3 reads TGTGCCGGCAGCCGGGGGGTCGCCTACAATGAGCAGTTCTTC. It encodes CAGSRGVAYNEQFF.

This clonotype was found many times. This sequence joins TRBV6-2 or TRBV6-3 and TRBJ2-3; 7 nucleotides match TRBD1. Germline CDR1 reads MNHEY; CDR2 reads SVGEGT. The CDR3 has 14 residues. V lost 10 bases to trimming and J lost 0 bases; unmatched junction nucleotides: 7. This CDR3 is CATTGVLSTDTQYF. Written as DNA, the CDR3 is TGTGCCACCACAGGGGTTCTAAGCACAGATACGCAGTATTTT.

This clonotype occurred many times. The gene calls are TRBV5-1 and TRBJ2-1, with 9 bases aligning to TRBD2. CDR3 length equals 14 residues. CDR1 and CDR2 (germline): SGHRS, YFSETQ. Germline trimming cut 3 bases from V and 7 bases from J; bases unmatched to any gene: 5. CDR3 in amino acids: CASSSGLAPNEQFF. The DNA of the CDR3 is TGCGCCAGCAGCTCGGGACTAGCCCCGAATGAGCAGTTCTTC. Supplemented by reference TRBV5-1 and TRBJ2-1, the full variable domain reads KAGVTQTPRYLIKTRGQQVTLSCSPISGHRSVSWYQQTPGQGLQFLFEYFSETQRNKGNFPGRFSGRQFSNSRSEMNVSTLELGDSALYLCASSSGLAPNEQFFGPGTRLTVL.

This clonotype was recorded a few times. The chain employs TRBV5-1 and TRBJ1-6; D is unresolved. V was pared by 0 bases and J by 11 bases, with 9 bases between. Germline V CDR1 and CDR2: SGHRS, YFSETQ. CDR3 length: 13 amino acids. This chain's CDR3 is CASSLAGGPPLHF. For the CDR3, the DNA is TGCGCCAGCAGCTTGGCAGGAGGCCCACCCCTCCACTTT. The full variable domain, in which reference TRBV5-1 and TRBJ1-6 provide the parts outside the CDR3, is KAGVTQTPRYLIKTRGQQVTLSCSPISGHRSVSWYQQTPGQGLQFLFEYFSETQRNKGNFPGRFSGRQFSNSRSEMNVSTLELGDSALYLCASSLAGGPPLHFGNGTRLTVT.

This clonotype appeared many times. The chain's CDR3 is CASSDFSGSNYGYTF. The CDR3 region has the DNA TGCGCCAGCAGCGACTTCTCAGGGTCAAACTATGGCTACACCTTC. The J gene is TRBJ1-2, the V gene TRBV4-3; maybe TRBD1 (5 bases). Germline CDR1 reads LGHNA; CDR2 reads YSLEER. The CDR3 has 15 residues. Trimming stripped 5 bases from V and 2 bases from J, with 15 bases between.

This clonotype was counted many times. The rearrangement links TRBV29-1 to TRBJ1-4, with D possibly matching TRBD1 (6 bases). The CDR3 covers 15 residues. V was clipped by 3 bases and J by 6 bases, with 17 bases between them. Germline V gives CDR1 SQVTM, CDR2 ANQGSEA. The DNA for the CDR3 is TGCAGCGTTGATGGGGTCGGGACACCTGATGAAAAACTGTTTTTT. As protein: CSVDGVGTPDEKLFF.

The V gene is TRBV3-1, the J gene TRBJ1-3; D possibly corresponds to TRBD1 (6 bases). CDR3 length: 18 amino acids. Per the germline V gene, CDR1 is LGHDT and CDR2 is YNNKEL (reference sequence). V was pared by 3 bases and J by 0 bases, with 18 bases between. CDR3 sequence reads: CASSQRWDILLSGNTIYF. In DNA form, the CDR3 reads TGTGCCAGCAGCCAGAGGTGGGACATTCTCCTCTCTGGAAACACCATATATTTT.

This clonotype appeared many times. This CDR3 reads CSARVTSGGNQETQYF. The CDR3 nucleotides read TGCAGTGCTAGAGTGACTAGCGGGGGGAACCAAGAGACCCAGTACTTC. This chain links TRBV20-1 with TRBJ2-5; 13 positions match TRBD2. V lost 1 base, J lost 0 bases, and 2 bases stayed unmatched. The CDR3 consists of 16 residues. CDR1 is DFQATT, CDR2 SNEGSKA, per germline (reference sequence).

This clonotype appeared a single time. The J gene is TRBJ2-3, the V gene TRBV7-2; 14 nucleotides align to TRBD2. With 5 bases clipped from V and 0 bases from J, the junction kept 10 bases outside the gene matches. The CDR3 consists of 19 residues. CDR1 is SGHTA and CDR2 is FQGNSA in the germline V gene. The CDR3 region has the DNA TGTGCCAGCAGCCACCAAGGACTAGCGGGAGGCGCCAGCACAGATACGCAGTATTTT. As protein: CASSHQGLAGGASTDTQYF.

This clonotype came up many times. The chain combines TRBV6-2 or TRBV6-3 with TRBJ2-1; 10 nucleotides align to TRBD2. Germline V gene sequence: CDR1 MNHEY, CDR2 SVGEGT. The CDR3 is 15 residues long. Germline trimming cut 4 bases from V and 4 bases from J; bases unmatched to any gene: 4. The CDR3 sequence: CASSSKRGGYNEQFF. CDR3 DNA sequence: TGTGCCAGCAGTTCCAAGCGGGGGGGATACAATGAGCAGTTCTTC.

The sample holds a few counts of this clonotype. The chain is built from TRBV20-1 and TRBJ1-6, with no clear D. The ends were cut back, 3 bases at V and 13 bases at J, with 13 bases in the middle. The length of the CDR3 is 12 residues. Germline loops: CDR1 DFQATT, CDR2 SNEGSKA (reference sequence). The CDR3 reads CSASDIDAPLHF. The CDR3 nucleotides are TGCAGTGCTAGCGACATCGACGCCCCCCTCCACTTT.

This clonotype has just one count. This sequence joins TRBV5-1 and TRBJ2-4; TRBD1 aligns across 9 bases. Germline lookup yields CDR1 SGHRS and CDR2 YFSETQ. The CDR3 covers 15 residues. The V and J ends lost 6 bases and 13 bases, in that order; junction bases with no gene match: 17. The CDR3 protein is CASKVAGQGTSEQYF. The DNA of the CDR3 is TGCGCCAGCAAGGTCGCGGGACAGGGTACTAGTGAGCAGTACTTC.

This clonotype is deemed medium-sized. This chain joins TRBV1 and TRBJ2-3; the DNA was not used to check the table's D call, TRBD2. TRBV1 is a pseudogene segment. CDR3 size: 18 residues. This chain's CDR3 is CTSSQDRASGELTDTQYF. CDR3 bases: TGCACCAGCAGCCAAGATCGGGCTAGCGGGGAGCTAACAGATACGCAGTATTTT.

This clonotype was seen repeatedly, ten times or more. This chain links TRBV6-5 with TRBJ1-2; D is perhaps TRBD1 (5 bases). V was shortened by 5 bases and J by 8 bases, with 15 bases between the two germline ends. The CDR3 extends over 13 amino acids. The germline gives CDR1 MNHEY, CDR2 SVGAGI. The CDR3 here is CASSRGPSVGYTF. The CDR3 bases are TGTGCCAGCAGTCGGGGACCCTCCGTAGGCTACACCTTC.